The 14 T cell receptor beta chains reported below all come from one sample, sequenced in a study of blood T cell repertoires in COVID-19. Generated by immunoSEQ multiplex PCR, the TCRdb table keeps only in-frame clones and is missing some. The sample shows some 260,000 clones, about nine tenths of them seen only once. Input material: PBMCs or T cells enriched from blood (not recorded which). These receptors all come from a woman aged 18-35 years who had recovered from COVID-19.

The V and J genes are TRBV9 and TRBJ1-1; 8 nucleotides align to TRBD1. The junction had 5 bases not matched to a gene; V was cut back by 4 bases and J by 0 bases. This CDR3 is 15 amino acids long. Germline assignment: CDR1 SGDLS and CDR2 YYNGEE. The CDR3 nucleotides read TGTGCCAGCAGCACAGGGGGGGGTCTGAACACTGAAGCTTTCTTT. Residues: CASSTGGGLNTEAFF.

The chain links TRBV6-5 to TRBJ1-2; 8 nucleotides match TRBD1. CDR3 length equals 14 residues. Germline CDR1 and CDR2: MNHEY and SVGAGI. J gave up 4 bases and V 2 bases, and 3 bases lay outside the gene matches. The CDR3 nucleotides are TGTGCCAGCAGTTACGGACAGGGCGGCTATGGCTACACCTTC. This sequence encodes CASSYGQGGYGYTF.

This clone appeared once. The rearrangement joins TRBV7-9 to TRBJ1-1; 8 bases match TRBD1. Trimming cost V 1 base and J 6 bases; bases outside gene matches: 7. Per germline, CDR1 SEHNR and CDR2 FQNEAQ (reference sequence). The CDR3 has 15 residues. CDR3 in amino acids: CASSLVTGGTAEAFF. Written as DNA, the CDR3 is TGTGCCAGCAGCTTAGTCACAGGGGGTACGGCTGAAGCTTTCTTT.

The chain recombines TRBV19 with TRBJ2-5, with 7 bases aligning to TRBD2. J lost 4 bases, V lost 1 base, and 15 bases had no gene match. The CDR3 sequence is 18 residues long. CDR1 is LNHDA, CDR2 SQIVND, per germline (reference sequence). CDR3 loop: CASSIGGGGPPGGETQYF. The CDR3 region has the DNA TGTGCCAGTAGTATAGGTGGTGGCGGCCCCCCGGGAGGAGAGACCCAGTACTTC.

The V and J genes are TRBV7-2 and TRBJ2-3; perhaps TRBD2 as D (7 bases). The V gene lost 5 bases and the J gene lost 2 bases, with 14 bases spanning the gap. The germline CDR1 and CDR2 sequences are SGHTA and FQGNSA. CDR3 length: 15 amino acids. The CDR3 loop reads CASSRRGGSTDTQYF. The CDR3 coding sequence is TGTGCCAGCAGCCGTAGGGGGGGTTCCACAGATACGCAGTATTTT.

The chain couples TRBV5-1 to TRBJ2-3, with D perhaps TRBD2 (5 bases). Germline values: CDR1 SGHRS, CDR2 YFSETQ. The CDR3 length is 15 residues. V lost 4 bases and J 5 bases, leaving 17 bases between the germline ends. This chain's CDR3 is CASSRGSIREDTQYF. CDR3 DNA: TGCGCCAGCAGCCGCGGGTCAATCCGGGAAGATACGCAGTATTTT.

The CDR3 bases are TGTGCCAGCAGCCCCGGAGGTAACGTAGCGGGAGATCAAGAGACCCAGTACTTC. It is translated as CASSPGGNVAGDQETQYF. This chain joins TRBV11-2 and TRBJ2-5, with TRBD2 matching 9 bases. The CDR3 has 18 amino acids. Germline V gives CDR1 SGHAT, CDR2 FQNNGV. The trim removed 5 bases at V and 2 bases at J, leaving 15 bases unmatched.

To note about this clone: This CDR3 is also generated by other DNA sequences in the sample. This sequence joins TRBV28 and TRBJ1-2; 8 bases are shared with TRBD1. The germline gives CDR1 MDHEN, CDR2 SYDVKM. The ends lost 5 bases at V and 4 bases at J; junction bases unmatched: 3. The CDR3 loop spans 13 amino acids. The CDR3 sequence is CASSLGQGYGYTF. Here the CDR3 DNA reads TGTGCCAGCAGTCTCGGACAGGGCTATGGCTACACCTTC.

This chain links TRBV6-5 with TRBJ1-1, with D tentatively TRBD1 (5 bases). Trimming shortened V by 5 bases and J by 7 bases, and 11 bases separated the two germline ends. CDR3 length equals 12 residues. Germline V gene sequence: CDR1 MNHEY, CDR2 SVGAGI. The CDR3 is CASSRTTGEAFF. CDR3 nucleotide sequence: TGTGCCAGCAGTCGAACCACAGGTGAAGCTTTCTTT.

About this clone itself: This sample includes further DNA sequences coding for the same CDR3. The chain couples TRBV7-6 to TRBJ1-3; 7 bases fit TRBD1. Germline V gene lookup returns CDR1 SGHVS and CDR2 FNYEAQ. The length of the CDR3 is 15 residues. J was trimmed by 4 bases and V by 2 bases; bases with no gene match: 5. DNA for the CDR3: TGTGCCAGCAGCTTATCACAGGGGTCCGGAAACACCATATATTTT. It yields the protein CASSLSQGSGNTIYF.

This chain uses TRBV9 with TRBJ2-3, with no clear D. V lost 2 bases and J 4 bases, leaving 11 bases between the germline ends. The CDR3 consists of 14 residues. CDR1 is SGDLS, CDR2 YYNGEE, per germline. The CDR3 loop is CASSVLDTADTQYF. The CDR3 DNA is TGTGCCAGCAGCGTCTTAGACACAGCAGATACGCAGTATTTT.

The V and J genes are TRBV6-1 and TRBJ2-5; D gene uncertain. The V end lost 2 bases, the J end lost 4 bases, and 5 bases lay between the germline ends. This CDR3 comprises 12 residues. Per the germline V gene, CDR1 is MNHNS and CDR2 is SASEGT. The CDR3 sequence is CASSESSETQYF. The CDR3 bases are TGTGCCAGCAGTGAATCATCAGAGACCCAGTACTTC.

The CDR3 sequence is CASYGLAATGELFF. The CDR3 region has the DNA TGTGCCAGCTATGGACTAGCGGCGACCGGGGAGCTGTTTTTT. The chain carries TRBV18 and TRBJ2-2; 10 positions match TRBD2. This CDR3 is built from 14 residues. Germline loops: CDR1 KGHSH, CDR2 LQKENI. Trimming removed 7 bases from V and 5 bases from J; junction bases left unmatched: 4. The full variable domain, with the rest looked up from reference TRBV18 and TRBJ2-2, is NAGVMQNPRHLVRRRGQEARLRCSPMKGHSHVYWYRQLPEEGLKFMVYLQKENIIDESGMPKERFSAEFPKEGPSILRIQQVVRGDSAAYFCASYGLAATGELFFGEGSRLTVL.

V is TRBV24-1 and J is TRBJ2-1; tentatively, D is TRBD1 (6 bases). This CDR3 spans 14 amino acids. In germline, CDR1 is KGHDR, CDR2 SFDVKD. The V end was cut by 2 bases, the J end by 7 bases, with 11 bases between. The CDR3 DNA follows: TGTGCCACCAGTGATTCGACGGACAGAAATGAGCAGTTCTTC. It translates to CATSDSTDRNEQFF.